Below are 6 T cell receptor beta chains sequenced from a single sample in a study of molecular identifiers for immune sequencing clone quantification. One entry per CDR3 protein, called by TCRdb with MiXCR from the PCR reads. Of about 630,000 distinct CDR3 sequences in the sample, roughly 27% were seen once. The specimen sequenced was naive CD8+ T cells from blood, with Jurkat cell RNA spiked in. Specified subset: FACS-sorted CD8+CD4-CCR7+CD45RA+ naive T cells. The source is a human donor in good health. Some libraries in this study had Jurkat cell RNA spiked in.

Only a few counts were recorded for this clonotype. The chain links TRBV14 to TRBJ2-2; a weak D match, TRBD2 (5 bases). The CDR3 consists of 15 residues. Germline assignment: CDR1 SGHDN and CDR2 FVKESK. Deletions cut 3 bases from V and 1 base from J, with 9 bases between. In nucleotides, the CDR3 is TGTGCCAGCAGCCATTTTGCGGGGAACACCGGGGAGCTGTTTTTT. It translates to CASSHFAGNTGELFF.

This chain uses TRBV13 with TRBJ2-3; D perhaps matches TRBD1 (5 bases). The CDR3 spans 15 residues. From germline, CDR1 is PRHDT and CDR2 FYEKMQ (reference sequence). Trimming shortened V by 4 bases and J by 8 bases, and 19 bases separated the two germline ends. The CDR3 spells CASSYRQWPLGTQYF. CDR3 DNA sequence: TGTGCCAGCAGCTACAGACAGTGGCCTTTGGGTACGCAGTATTTT.

This clonotype was observed many times. The rearrangement links TRBV4-1 to TRBJ1-1; D unclear. The ends were cut back, 0 bases at V and 6 bases at J, with 17 bases in the middle. CDR1 is MGHRA and CDR2 is YSYEKL in the germline V gene. The CDR3 has 16 residues. The CDR3 DNA follows: TGCGCCAGCAGCCAAGAGAGGACGGAGATGGGTGCTGAAGCTTTCTTT. It codes for CASSQERTEMGAEAFF.

Concerning this clonotype itself: A much bigger clone sits one base away, suggesting this may be a read error. V is TRBV20-1 and J is TRBJ2-3; possible D gene TRBD1, 6 bases. The end of the DNA fits TRBJ1-5 better, so the J call may be wrong. Looked up from germline, CDR1 is DFQATT and CDR2 is SNEGSKA (reference sequence). The CDR3 sequence is 13 residues long. CDR3 amino acids: CSAPLWDTDTQHF. Written as DNA, the CDR3 is TGCAGTGCCCCCCTCTGGGACACAGATACGCAGCATTTT.

Of note for this clonotype: It may be a read error: a sequence one base away is much more abundant. The conserved closing phenylalanine or tryptophan is absent in this CDR3, likely reflecting a read error. DNA for the CDR3: TGTGCCAGCAGCCGAGGGAGGGGGCAGGACACTGAAGCTTTCCTT. Protein sequence: CASSRGRGQDTEAFL. The chain joins TRBV14 to TRBJ1-1, with 7 bases that match TRBD1. CDR3 length: 15 residues. J lost 3 bases, V lost 4 bases, and 8 bases had no gene match. Germline assignment: CDR1 SGHDN and CDR2 FVKESK.

This clonotype has a single count. This likely comes from a read error, as the CDR3 has no conserved phenylalanine or tryptophan at its end. This chain joins TRBV7-9 and TRBJ1-5; D uncertain. The CDR3 spans 12 residues. V lost 1 base, J lost 4 bases, and 2 bases lay in between. The germline CDR1 and CDR2 sequences are SEHNR and FQNEAQ (reference sequence). In DNA, the CDR3 is TGTGCCAGCAGCTTAGTAAATCAGCCCCAGCATTTG. Translation: CASSLVNQPQHL.